This is a list of T cell receptor beta chains from one sample in a study of low-dose radiotherapy and immunotherapy resistance in tumors. Each CDR3 protein gets one entry after TCRdb re-called the reads with MiXCR. The repertoire holds around 79,000 distinct CDR3 sequences, with about 19% as singletons. Source: PBMCs, taken before treatment. The receptors were gathered from a male donor with prostate cancer. Both conserved end residues are part of each CDR3. D genes are given only for firm matches. The size of a clone is reported for some rows only, either as once, few or many, or as a class for expanded clones.

J | size | V | D | DNA | CDR3
TRBJ2-3 | many | TRBV7-2 | NA | TGTGCCAGCAGCTTAAGAGCGGACACCACAGATACGCAGTATTTT | CASSLRADTTDTQYF
TRBJ2-1 | many | TRBV6-5 | TRBD2 | TGTGCCAGCAGTTACTTAGCGGGCCGCTCCTACAATGAGCAGTTCTTC | CASSYLAGRSYNEQFF
TRBJ1-6 | NA | TRBV4-3 | NA | TGCGCCAGCAGCCAAGAAGACAGGTCTTATAATTCACCCCTCCACTTT | CASSQEDRSYNSPLHF
TRBJ2-1 | many | TRBV21-1 | NA | TGTGCCAGCAGCAAAAAGAACCCCCGAGGGATCCTTTTCCATGAGCAGTTCTTC | CASSKKNPRGILFHEQFF
TRBJ2-2 | once | TRBV5-1 | NA | TGCGCCAGCAGCACCTCCCCAGGAACCGGGGAGCTGTTTTTT | CASSTSPGTGELFF
TRBJ1-2 | many | TRBV6-2/TRBV6-3 | NA | TGTGCCAGCACTGGGCCAGGGGCGAGGGGGTCGTCTGGCTACACCTTC | CASTGPGARGSSGYTF
TRBJ2-3 | many | TRBV5-1 | NA | TGCGCCAGCAGCGACTTACTTAGGGATACGCAGTATTTT | CASSDLLRDTQYF
TRBJ1-5 | few | TRBV5-8 | TRBD1 | TGTGCCAGCAGCTTGGTGGGAGGGGACAGGGAGTCCGATCAGCCCCAGCATTTT | CASSLVGGDRESDQPQHF
TRBJ2-7 | many | TRBV23-1 | NA | TGCGCCAGCAGTCAATCACCGGGGATGAGCTCCTACGAGCAGTACTTC | CASSQSPGMSSYEQYF
TRBJ1-5 | NA | TRBV29-1 | TRBD1 | TGCAGCGTTGGGGACAGGGATAGCAATCAGCCCCAGCATTTT | CSVGDRDSNQPQHF
TRBJ1-3 | many | TRBV11-2 | NA | TGTGCCAGCAGCTCAGCCGCGGGACACTTAGGAAACACCATATATTTT | CASSSAAGHLGNTIYF
TRBJ2-1 | many | TRBV5-4 | NA | TGTGCCAGCAGCGCAGGGGGAGGCGCCTACAATGAGCAGTTCTTC | CASSAGGGAYNEQFF
TRBJ2-3 | few | TRBV28 | NA | TGTGCCAGTTCATACAGCGTGAGGGCAGATACGCAGTATTTT | CASSYSVRADTQYF
TRBJ2-1 | many | TRBV4-2 | TRBD2 | TGTGCCAGCAGAAGCGGGAATGCATACAATGAGCAGTTCTTC | CASRSGNAYNEQFF